This T cell receptor (beta chain) emerged from a study of T cell repertoires in cytomegalovirus infection. Across the study: HLA-B-restricted CMV epitopes that are well studied, plus recently identified HLA-C-restricted ones, were used by the study.

Using its own MiXCR run on the reads, TCRdb lists one record per CDR3 protein. Found here are hundreds of thousands of distinct CDR3 sequences, roughly 30% of them singletons; the top ten hold approximately 18%. The CDR3 is 16 amino acids. Germline V gene lookup returns CDR1 LNHDA and CDR2 SQIVND (reference sequence). Trimming cost V 7 bases and J 2 bases, with 18 bases left between them. Notes on this clonotype: The target antigen is unknown.

Material: cultured PBMCs, obtained from culture after CMV antigen stimulation. The TCR sequence derives from a human donor in good health (CMV status not recorded). Some clones in this sample may be carry-over from other donors' samples. The chain couples TRBV19 to TRBJ1-5; the D is unclear. The CDR3 sequence is CASKKLAGLGNQPQHF. Written as DNA, the CDR3 is TGTGCCAGTAAAAAGTTGGCGGGGTTGGGCAATCAGCCCCAGCATTTT.